This entry lists 3 T cell receptor beta chains sequenced from one sample in a study of cytomegalovirus exposure and HLA in healthy donors. The PCR contained 60 Vbeta and 13 Jbeta primers. Profiled with immunoSEQ multiplex PCR; TCRdb holds only in-frame clones, not every one. Among about 100,000 clones listed, around 80% were seen once. What was sequenced was PBMCs. These receptors were obtained from a man aged 25-40 years in good health and CMV-seronegative.

V is TRBV15 and J is TRBJ1-2, with no clear D. Germline V gene sequence: CDR1 LNHNV, CDR2 YYDKDF (reference sequence). Trimming stripped 1 base from V and 6 bases from J, with 9 bases between. This CDR3 comprises 13 residues. CDR3 region: CATSRAFGDGYTF. The DNA for the CDR3 is TGTGCCACCAGCAGAGCGTTCGGGGATGGCTACACCTTC.

The J gene is TRBJ1-5, the V gene TRBV5-1, with D maybe TRBD1 (5 bases). The germline V gene has CDR1 SGHRS and CDR2 YFSETQ. This CDR3 contains 13 residues. Trimming pared 5 bases from V and 4 bases from J, leaving 10 bases between. CDR3 residues: CASSYDRNQPQHF. In nucleotides, the CDR3 is TGCGCCAGCAGTTATGACAGAAATCAGCCCCAGCATTTT.

A single count supports this clone. The CDR3 sequence is CSVEWTSGSGDTQYF. The DNA for the CDR3 is TGCAGCGTTGAATGGACTAGCGGGAGTGGAGATACGCAGTATTTT. The chain has TRBV29-1 and TRBJ2-3, with 13 positions matching TRBD2. Germline assignment: CDR1 SQVTM and CDR2 ANQGSEA. The CDR3 runs 15 residues. J was trimmed by 5 bases and V by 2 bases; bases with no gene match: 4.